These 17 T cell receptor beta chains originate from one sample sequenced in a study of T cells in Graves' hyperthyroidism and ophthalmopathy (dated by TCRdb to about 2019). Receptor amplification or capture employed multiplex PCR. For sequencing, an Illumina HiSeq 2000 was employed. The TCR beta CDR3 regions were amplified from RNA transcripts. A first-round RT-PCR of the TCR CDR3 used the HTBI primer set with the Qiagen OneStep RT-PCR kit. TCRdb reworked the public reads: Q25 trimming with fastp, MiXCR clone assembly, productive beta chains retained. When rows share a CDR3 protein, they turn into one entry using the most common DNA and genes. This sample has around 500,000 distinct CDR3 sequences in its table, and around 15% of those were observed once. The ten largest account for approximately 30% of the sample. Sequenced sample: blood. The receptor set was obtained from a woman between 25 and 40 years old with Graves' ophthalmopathy.

As for this clonotype: A junction end diverges from the germline sequence, so it may reflect a read error. The chain carries TRBV28 and TRBJ1-1, with D perhaps TRBD1 (6 bases). This CDR3 region has 20 residues. Germline assignment: CDR1 MDHEN and CDR2 SYDVKM. The CDR3 loop is CASSLSPLKQGRGLNTGAFF. CDR3 DNA sequence: TGTGCCAGCAGTTTATCCCCCCTCAAACAGGGACGGGGTTTGAACACTGGAGCTTTCTTT.

In its sample, this clonotype was seen a few times. The genes are TRBV19 and TRBJ1-1; weak D call: TRBD1 (5 bases). Germline assignment: CDR1 LNHDA and CDR2 SQIVND (reference sequence). V gave up 1 base and J gave up 4 bases, with 13 bases separating them. CDR3 length: 15 residues. CDR3 loop: CASSIGPGRGTEAFF. The DNA for the CDR3 is TGTGCCAGTAGTATAGGCCCGGGGCGCGGCACTGAAGCTTTCTTT.

In its sample, this clonotype was seen a few times. V and J are TRBV20-1 and TRBJ2-5; D unclear. This CDR3 spans 12 amino acids. Trimming cost V 4 bases and J 3 bases, with 9 bases left between them. Per the germline V gene, CDR1 is DFQATT and CDR2 is SNEGSKA (reference sequence). For the CDR3, the DNA is TGCAGTGCTACCCGCGTAAAAGAGACCCAGTACTTC. Translating gives CSATRVKETQYF.

This chain joins TRBV10-3 and TRBJ2-1; 7 bases line up with TRBD1. Unmatched junction bases numbered 9, after V lost 5 bases and J lost 2 bases. Germline V gene lookup returns CDR1 ENHRY and CDR2 SYGVKD. The CDR3 totals 16 residues. This chain's CDR3 is CAISYQTGSAYNEQFF. As DNA, the CDR3 is TGTGCCATCAGTTATCAGACAGGGAGCGCCTACAATGAGCAGTTCTTC.

This clonotype was seen only a few times. V is TRBV20-1 and J is TRBJ2-3; 7 bases match TRBD1. Germline-derived CDR1 and CDR2 are DFQATT and SNEGSKA (reference sequence). Trimming took 6 bases from V and 12 from J; bases not matched to a gene: 6. The CDR3 spans 10 residues. The CDR3: CSAPTGPQYF. For the CDR3, the DNA is TGCAGTGCCCCGACAGGGCCTCAGTATTTT.

This chain uses TRBV30 with TRBJ2-3; 8 nucleotides match TRBD2. The J segment lost 0 bases and the V segment lost 2 bases, leaving 7 bases of the junction unmatched. The CDR3 covers 16 residues. The germline V gene encodes CDR1 GTSNPN and CDR2 SVGIG (reference sequence). The DNA for the CDR3 is TGTGCCTGGAGTCTAGCGGGCCGTCTTAGCACAGATACGCAGTATTTT. This sequence encodes CAWSLAGRLSTDTQYF.

V gene TRBV29-1 combines with J gene TRBJ1-1; D unresolved. The CDR3 runs 11 residues. Per the germline V gene, CDR1 is SQVTM and CDR2 is ANQGSEA. Trimming removed 0 bases from V and 1 base from J, with 0 bases in between. The CDR3 loop reads CSVEENTEAFF. In nucleotides, the CDR3 is TGCAGCGTTGAAGAGAACACTGAAGCTTTCTTT.

This clonotype came up many times. The gene calls are TRBV7-2 and TRBJ2-7; 12 bases align to TRBD2. Germline-derived CDR1 and CDR2 are SGHTA and FQGNSA. The CDR3 covers 17 residues. V lost 1 base to trimming and J lost 5 bases; unmatched junction nucleotides: 9. The CDR3 region is CASSLELAGGVGDEQYF. CDR3 coding DNA: TGTGCCAGCAGCTTAGAACTAGCGGGAGGCGTCGGGGACGAGCAGTACTTC.

The chain recombines TRBV6-1 with TRBJ2-5; 11 bases are a match to TRBD2. The CDR3 spans 18 residues. The V segment lost 5 bases and the J segment 4 bases; nucleotides outside the gene matches: 15. Germline V gene lookup returns CDR1 MNHNS and CDR2 SASEGT. The CDR3 loop reads CASSYYTSGSISGETQYF. As DNA, the CDR3 is TGTGCCAGCAGTTATTATACTAGCGGGAGTATTAGCGGAGAGACCCAGTACTTC.

J is TRBJ2-7 and V is TRBV11-2, with a possible D match to TRBD2 (7 bases). V lost 5 bases and J lost 1, with 15 bases in between. The V gene's germline CDR1 is SGHAT and CDR2 FQNNGV. The CDR3 runs to 15 residues. Written as DNA, the CDR3 is TGTGCCAGCAGCCCGGGGGGCGGGAGTTCCTACGAGCAGTACTTC. Its translation is CASSPGGGSSYEQYF.

The sample holds a few counts of this clonotype. The rearrangement joins TRBV5-8 to TRBJ2-3; no clear D gene. Trimming cost V 2 bases and J 0 bases, with 10 bases left between them. This CDR3 is 15 amino acids long. Germline V lookup: CDR1 SGHTS, CDR2 YDEGEE. Here the CDR3 DNA reads TGTGCCAGCAGCTTTTACCAGTCTAGCACAGATACGCAGTATTTT. It is translated as CASSFYQSSTDTQYF.

This clonotype showed up many times. The chain couples TRBV2 to TRBJ1-5; D is perhaps TRBD1 (5 bases). The CDR3 has 15 amino acids. V was shortened by 0 bases and J by 5 bases, with 11 bases between the two germline ends. The germline CDR1 and CDR2 sequences are SNHLY and FYNNEI. CDR3 in amino acids: CASSEAQGEDQPQHF. In nucleotides, the CDR3 is TGTGCCAGCAGTGAAGCACAAGGGGAAGATCAGCCCCAGCATTTT.

This clonotype was recorded at least ten times. The chain combines TRBV7-3 with TRBJ2-1, with 7 bases fitting TRBD2. The length of the CDR3 is 15 residues. Germline CDR1 reads SGHTA; CDR2 reads FQGTGA. V lost 1 base, J lost 5 bases, and 5 bases stayed unmatched. CDR3 sequence: CASSLMGGGHNEQFF. Here the CDR3 DNA reads TGTGCCAGCAGCTTAATGGGGGGAGGGCACAATGAGCAGTTCTTC.

This clonotype has just a few counts. The genes are TRBV11-2 and TRBJ2-5; 8 bases match TRBD1. The CDR3 consists of 14 residues. The V segment lost 4 bases and the J segment 3 bases; nucleotides outside the gene matches: 4. CDR1 is SGHAT, CDR2 FQNNGV, per germline. This CDR3 reads CASSYGTGKETQYF. DNA for the CDR3: TGTGCCAGCAGCTACGGGACAGGCAAAGAGACCCAGTACTTC. Filled out from reference TRBV11-2 and TRBJ2-5, the complete variable domain reads EAGVAQSPRYKIIEKRQSVAFWCNPISGHATLYWYQQILGQGPKLLIQFQNNGVVDDSQLPKDRFSAERLKGVDSTLKIQPAKLEDSAVYLCASSYGTGKETQYFGPGTRLLVL.

There are many counts of this clonotype. V usage is TRBV5-1 and J usage is TRBJ2-5; D is possibly TRBD2 (6 bases). The CDR3 length is 12 residues. V lost 5 bases, J lost 5 bases, and 10 bases lay in between. CDR1 SGHRS and CDR2 YFSETQ come from the germline V gene. In nucleotides, the CDR3 is TGCGCCAGCAGAGAGAGCGGGGAGACCCAGTACTTC. Its translation is CASRESGETQYF.

The table lists this clonotype with many counts. The V gene is TRBV7-8, the J gene TRBJ2-7; 8 nucleotides align to TRBD2. In germline, CDR1 is SGHVS, CDR2 FQNEAQ. After removal of 5 bases from V and 2 bases from J, the junction contained 14 bases not matched to a gene. The CDR3 runs to 17 residues. For the CDR3, the DNA is TGTGCCAGCAGCCTTAGCCTCAGCGGGAGCAGGGCCTACGAGCAGTACTTC. Translation gives CASSLSLSGSRAYEQYF.

The genes are TRBV13 and TRBJ1-2; TRBD1 is a possible D gene (5 bases). Germline assignment: CDR1 PRHDT and CDR2 FYEKMQ (reference sequence). The germline V and J ends were trimmed by 6 bases and 3 bases, with 14 bases remaining between them. This CDR3 comprises 14 residues. The CDR3 loop reads CASSPPGKDYGYTF. The CDR3 DNA follows: TGTGCCAGCAGTCCCCCAGGGAAGGACTATGGCTACACCTTC.